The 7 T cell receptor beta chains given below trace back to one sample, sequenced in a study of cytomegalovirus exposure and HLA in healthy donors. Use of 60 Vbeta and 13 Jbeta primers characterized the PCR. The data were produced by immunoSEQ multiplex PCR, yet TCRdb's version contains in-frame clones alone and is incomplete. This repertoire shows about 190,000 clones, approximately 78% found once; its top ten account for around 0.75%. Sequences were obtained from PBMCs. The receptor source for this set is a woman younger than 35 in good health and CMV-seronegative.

DNA for the CDR3: TGTGCCAGTAGTATCCGGACAGGCCTTACTTCGGGAAACACCATATATTTT. It encodes CASSIRTGLTSGNTIYF. V and J are TRBV19 and TRBJ1-3; 7 bases map to TRBD1. The CDR3 loop spans 17 amino acids. Germline CDR1 is LNHDA and CDR2 is SQIVND (reference sequence). Trimming removed 3 bases from V and 4 bases from J; junction bases left unmatched: 12.

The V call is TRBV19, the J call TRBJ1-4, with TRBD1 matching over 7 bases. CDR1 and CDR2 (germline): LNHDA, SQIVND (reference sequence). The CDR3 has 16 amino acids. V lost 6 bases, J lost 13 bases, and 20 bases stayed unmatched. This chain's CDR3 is CASRTSGTATPVPLFF. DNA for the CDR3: TGTGCCAGTAGAACCTCCGGGACAGCCACCCCGGTTCCACTGTTTTTT.

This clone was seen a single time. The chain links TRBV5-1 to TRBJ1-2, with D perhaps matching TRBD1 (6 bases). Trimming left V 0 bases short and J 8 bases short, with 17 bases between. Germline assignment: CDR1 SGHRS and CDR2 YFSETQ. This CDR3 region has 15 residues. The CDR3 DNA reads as TGCGCCAGCAGCTTGGTGACAGGAGGTAGTGGCGGCTACACCTTC. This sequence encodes CASSLVTGGSGGYTF. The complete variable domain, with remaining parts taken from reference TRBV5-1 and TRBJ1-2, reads KAGVTQTPRYLIKTRGQQVTLSCSPISGHRSVSWYQQTPGQGLQFLFEYFSETQRNKGNFPGRFSGRQFSNSRSEMNVSTLELGDSALYLCASSLVTGGSGGYTFGSGTRLTVV.

The CDR3 nucleotides read TGTGCCAGCAGTGAATCGAGAGTGGATGGCTACACCTTC. Translating it yields CASSESRVDGYTF. This chain links TRBV25-1 with TRBJ1-2; D is uncertain. Between the trimmed V and J ends, which lost 1 base and 6 bases, there was a span of 9 bases. The CDR3 runs to 13 residues. Germline CDR1 MGHDK, CDR2 SYGVNS.

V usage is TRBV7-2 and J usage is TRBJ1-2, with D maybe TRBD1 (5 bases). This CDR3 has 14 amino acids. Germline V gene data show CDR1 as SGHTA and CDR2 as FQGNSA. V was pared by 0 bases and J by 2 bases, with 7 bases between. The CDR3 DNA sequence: TGTGCCAGCAGCTTAGCAGGGGCCAACTATGGCTACACCTTC. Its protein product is CASSLAGANYGYTF.

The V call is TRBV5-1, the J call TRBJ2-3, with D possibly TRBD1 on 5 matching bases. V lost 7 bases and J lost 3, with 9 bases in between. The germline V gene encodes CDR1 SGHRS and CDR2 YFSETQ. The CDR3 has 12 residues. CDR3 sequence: CASGRGTDTQYF. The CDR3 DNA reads TGCGCCAGCGGAAGGGGAACAGATACGCAGTATTTT.

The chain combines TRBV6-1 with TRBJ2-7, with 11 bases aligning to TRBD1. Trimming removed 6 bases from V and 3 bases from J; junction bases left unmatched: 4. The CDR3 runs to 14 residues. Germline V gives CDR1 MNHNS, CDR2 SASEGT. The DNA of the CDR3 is TGTGCCAGCAGGGACAGGGGGCGAGTCTACGAGCAGTACTTC. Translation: CASRDRGRVYEQYF.